Listed here are 24 T cell receptor beta chains from one sample, sequenced in a study of regulatory T cells in long-lasting Graves disease. The time point: persistent/refractory GD, antithyroid drugs over 5 years with positive TRAb. Following extraction of RNA from PBMCs, that RNA was used to make the TCR library. For TCR beta, libraries came from iRepertoire HTBI primers and Arm-PCR of CDR3 regions. TCRdb re-analysed the multiplex PCR reads in MiXCR, keeping a single row per CDR3 protein. The table shows 700,000 or so distinct CDR3 sequences, with about 32% occurring only once. Sequenced here: peripheral blood mononuclear cells (PBMCs), sampled when the disease was refractory, from a patient treated with antithyroid drugs. Receptors were obtained from a female donor with Graves disease.

This chain joins TRBV7-9 and TRBJ2-1; D might be TRBD1 or TRBD2, each matching 6 bases. CDR3 length equals 15 residues. Germline lookup yields CDR1 SEHNR and CDR2 FQNEAQ (reference sequence). Deletions cut 7 bases from V and 7 bases from J, with 20 bases between. As DNA, the CDR3 is TGTGCCAGCACCCTGACGGGGGCGCTCTCTAATGAGCAGTTCTTC. It is translated as CASTLTGALSNEQFF. Full variable domain (outside the CDR3, taken from reference TRBV7-9 and TRBJ2-1): DTGVSQNPRHKITKRGQNVTFRCDPISEHNRLYWYRQTLGQGPEFLTYFQNEAQLEKSRLLSDRFSAERPKGSFSTLEIQRTEQGDSAMYLCASTLTGALSNEQFFGPGTRLTVL.

This chain connects TRBV20-1 to TRBJ1-1, with a tentative D call TRBD1 (6 bases). Trimming took 6 bases from V and 0 from J, leaving 14 bases between them. The CDR3 length is 14 residues. Germline V gives CDR1 DFQATT, CDR2 SNEGSKA (reference sequence). CDR3 sequence (DNA): TGCAGTGCACCACCGACAGGAGTGAACACTGAAGCTTTCTTT. This translates into CSAPPTGVNTEAFF.

This clonotype has more than one count but fewer than ten. The CDR3 is CASSPTRSSYNEQFF. CDR3 nucleotides: TGTGCCAGCAGCCCCACTAGGAGCTCCTACAATGAGCAGTTCTTC. The chain links TRBV6-1 to TRBJ2-1; D is possibly TRBD2 (5 bases). The CDR3 runs to 15 residues. V lost 6 bases and J 0 bases, leaving 12 bases between the germline ends. Germline CDR1 MNHNS, CDR2 SASEGT.

There are a few counts of this clonotype. The chain couples TRBV5-1 to TRBJ1-1; no reliable D call. The V end was cut by 0 bases, the J end by 6 bases, with 9 bases between. The CDR3 sequence is 13 residues long. Germline values: CDR1 SGHRS, CDR2 YFSETQ. In DNA, the CDR3 is TGCGCCAGCAGCTTGGAAAGGTTCGCTGAAGCTTTCTTT. Its translation: CASSLERFAEAFF.

This chain links TRBV3-1 with TRBJ2-2, with D perhaps TRBD2 (6 bases). V lost 4 bases and J lost 5, with 17 bases in between. Germline CDR1 LGHDT, CDR2 YNNKEL (reference sequence). The CDR3 contains 16 residues. The CDR3 DNA sequence: TGTGCCAGCAGCCTACGGACGGGACTCGCAACCGGGGAGCTGTTTTTT. Translating gives CASSLRTGLATGELFF. Variable domain in full (rest from reference TRBV3-1 and TRBJ2-2): DTAVSQTPKYLVTQMGNDKSIKCEQNLGHDTMYWYKQDSKKFLKIMFSYNNKELIINETVPNRFSPKSPDKAHLNLHINSLELGDSAVYFCASSLRTGLATGELFFGEGSRLTVL.

This chain links TRBV24-1 with TRBJ1-2, with D maybe TRBD1 (5 bases). Germline V gene sequence: CDR1 KGHDR, CDR2 SFDVKD. CDR3 size: 16 residues. V was trimmed by 4 bases and J by 9 bases, leaving 23 bases between them. CDR3 DNA: TGTGCCACCAGTGACCAAGACCGGGGCTCCTTCTCCAGCTACACCTTC. This sequence encodes CATSDQDRGSFSSYTF.

There are many counts of this clonotype. The rearrangement uses TRBV12-3 or TRBV12-4 and TRBJ1-6; possible D gene TRBD1, 5 bases. V lost 7 bases, J lost 7 bases, and 14 bases lay in between. CDR3 length: 14 amino acids. In DNA, the CDR3 is TGTGCCAGCACCCCCGGGACGGAAAATTCACCCCTCCACTTT. Its translation is CASTPGTENSPLHF.

This clonotype came up a few times. The chain combines TRBV20-1 with TRBJ1-2; D call uncertain. Germline CDR1 is DFQATT and CDR2 is SNEGSKA (reference sequence). The CDR3 runs 13 residues. Trimming stripped 1 base from V and 3 bases from J, with 9 bases between. CDR3 protein: CSARAWEHYGYTF. The CDR3 nucleotides read TGCAGTGCTAGAGCATGGGAACACTATGGCTACACCTTC.

This clonotype was observed many times. The rearrangement uses TRBV20-1 and TRBJ1-1; 9 bases map to TRBD1. The V gene end was trimmed by 6 bases and the J gene end by 5 bases; junction bases not matched to a gene: 4. CDR3 length: 12 residues. CDR1 is DFQATT, CDR2 SNEGSKA, per germline (reference sequence). The chain's CDR3 is CSARQGGTEAFF. CDR3 coding DNA: TGCAGTGCCCGACAGGGGGGAACTGAAGCTTTCTTT.

This clonotype was recorded many times. The chain combines TRBV27 with TRBJ1-6; a possible D gene is TRBD1 (5 bases). V lost 5 bases and J 10 bases, leaving 21 bases between the germline ends. The CDR3 totals 16 residues. In germline, CDR1 is MNHEY, CDR2 SMNVEV (reference sequence). The CDR3 nucleotides are TGTGCCAGCAGTCCCACGTTTAAGGGGCCGAGATCACCCCTCCACTTT. As protein: CASSPTFKGPRSPLHF.

There are a few counts of this clonotype. The V and J genes are TRBV4-1 and TRBJ1-1, with a possible D match to TRBD1 (6 bases). Looked up from germline, CDR1 is MGHRA and CDR2 is YSYEKL. The CDR3 spans 14 residues. V was pared by 4 bases and J by 4 bases, with 13 bases between. The CDR3 nucleotides are TGCGCCAGCAGCCTAACCTCAGGGGTCACTGAAGCTTTCTTT. Its translation: CASSLTSGVTEAFF.

This chain uses TRBV3-1 with TRBJ2-1; D gene ambiguous. The germline V gene encodes CDR1 LGHDT and CDR2 YNNKEL (reference sequence). The V end lost 4 bases, the J end lost 8 bases, and 18 bases lay between the germline ends. The CDR3 runs to 15 residues. In DNA form, the CDR3 reads TGTGCCAGCAGCCCCGACGGCTCCCGGTTCGATGAGCAGTTCTTC. Translated, it gives CASSPDGSRFDEQFF.

In this sample, this clonotype turned up many times. The CDR3, as DNA: TGTGCCAGTACCTTGCGGCAGGGGGCTGGTAGCAATCAGCCCCAGCATTTT. It translates to CASTLRQGAGSNQPQHF. This chain links TRBV19 with TRBJ1-5; 8 nucleotides agree with TRBD1. This CDR3 region has 17 residues. Trimming removed 7 bases from V and 0 bases from J; junction bases left unmatched: 11. The V gene's germline CDR1 is LNHDA and CDR2 SQIVND (reference sequence).

This clonotype was counted between two and nine times. The V and J genes are TRBV13 and TRBJ2-5; no firm D call. Germline V lookup: CDR1 PRHDT, CDR2 FYEKMQ (reference sequence). The CDR3 consists of 15 residues. The V end was cut by 4 bases, the J end by 0 bases, with 12 bases between. CDR3 sequence: CASSSPSVDQETQYF. The CDR3 coding sequence is TGTGCCAGCAGCTCCCCCTCGGTCGACCAAGAGACCCAGTACTTC.

This rearrangement joins TRBV5-5 to TRBJ1-1, with no clear D. CDR3 length: 15 amino acids. Germline assignment: CDR1 SGHKS and CDR2 YYEKEE (reference sequence). V lost 3 bases, J lost 8 bases, and 20 bases lay in between. The CDR3 region has the DNA TGTGCCAGCAGCTCACTAGGAATAGTAAGGATGGAAGCTTTCTTT. It translates to CASSSLGIVRMEAFF.

The chain employs TRBV5-1 and TRBJ1-4; 8 bases agree with TRBD1. V was pared by 0 bases and J by 8 bases, with 6 bases of the junction left unmatched. CDR1 and CDR2 from the germline V gene are SGHRS and YFSETQ. The length of the CDR3 is 15 residues. The DNA for the CDR3 is TGCGCCAGCAGCTTGGATGGGACAGGCATGGAAAAACTGTTTTTT. Its translation is CASSLDGTGMEKLFF.

This clonotype has just a few counts. V is TRBV6-2 or TRBV6-3 and J is TRBJ2-7; D uncertain. This CDR3 is 14 amino acids long. The germline V gene has CDR1 MNHEY and CDR2 SVGEGT. Trimming pared 7 bases from V and 5 bases from J, leaving 18 bases between. The CDR3 is CASTPGEGVHEQYF. CDR3 bases: TGTGCCAGCACCCCCGGAGAAGGTGTACACGAGCAGTACTTC.

The chain links TRBV20-1 to TRBJ1-2; D might be TRBD1 (5 bases). The germline V gene encodes CDR1 DFQATT and CDR2 SNEGSKA (reference sequence). The CDR3 sequence is 14 residues long. V was pared by 5 bases and J by 4 bases, with 17 bases between. The CDR3 loop is CSAAHPTGTYGYTF. The CDR3, as DNA: TGCAGTGCTGCCCACCCGACGGGGACCTATGGCTACACCTTC.

This clonotype turned up a few times. The chain combines TRBV20-1 with TRBJ1-1; D unclear. Per germline, CDR1 DFQATT and CDR2 SNEGSKA (reference sequence). Deletions cut 7 bases from V and 0 bases from J, with 15 bases between. The CDR3 spans 14 residues. CDR3 nucleotides: TGCAGTGGAAAAAGCCATCCAATGAACACTGAAGCTTTCTTT. Translated, it gives CSGKSHPMNTEAFF.

This clonotype came up a few times. The chain is built from TRBV7-2 and TRBJ2-2, with D unresolved. The germline V gene has CDR1 SGHTA and CDR2 FQGNSA. The CDR3 totals 16 residues. V lost 1 base and J 3 bases, leaving 12 bases between the germline ends. This CDR3 reads CASSLEIGTYTGELFF. In DNA, the CDR3 is TGTGCCAGCAGCTTAGAAATAGGAACTTACACCGGGGAGCTGTTTTTT.

In its sample, this clonotype was seen once. This CDR3 is CASSPTSGRAKNEQFF. CDR3 nucleotides: TGTGCCAGCAGCCCCACTAGCGGGAGGGCGAAAAATGAGCAGTTCTTC. The chain combines TRBV7-9 with TRBJ2-1; 13 bases match TRBD2. V was clipped by 5 bases and J by 7 bases; unmatched bases: 8. The CDR3 runs 16 residues. In germline, CDR1 is SEHNR, CDR2 FQNEAQ (reference sequence).

This clonotype was counted at least ten times. V usage is TRBV12-3 or TRBV12-4 and J usage is TRBJ1-2, with D unclear. V was cut by 2 bases and J by 4 bases, with 11 bases left in between. The CDR3 runs 14 residues. CDR3 bases: TGTGCCAGCAGTTTACACGGACGGTCCTATGGCTACACCTTC. This codes for CASSLHGRSYGYTF.

This clonotype has only a few counts. The chain uses TRBV3-1 and TRBJ2-7; 9 bases line up with TRBD1. Per germline, CDR1 LGHDT and CDR2 YNNKEL (reference sequence). The junction had 3 bases not matched to a gene; V was cut back by 3 bases and J by 3 bases. CDR3 length: 14 amino acids. The CDR3 bases are TGTGCCAGCAGCCAGGGACAGGGTGTCTACGAGCAGTACTTC. It codes for CASSQGQGVYEQYF.

This clonotype was counted at least ten times. The chain couples TRBV6-1 to TRBJ2-5; 9 nucleotides agree with TRBD2. This CDR3 has 15 residues. The ends lost 4 bases at V and 7 bases at J; junction bases unmatched: 10. Germline loops: CDR1 MNHNS, CDR2 SASEGT. CDR3 loop: CASSGVAGATWTQYF. As DNA, the CDR3 is TGTGCCAGCAGTGGAGTAGCGGGAGCTACATGGACCCAGTACTTC.